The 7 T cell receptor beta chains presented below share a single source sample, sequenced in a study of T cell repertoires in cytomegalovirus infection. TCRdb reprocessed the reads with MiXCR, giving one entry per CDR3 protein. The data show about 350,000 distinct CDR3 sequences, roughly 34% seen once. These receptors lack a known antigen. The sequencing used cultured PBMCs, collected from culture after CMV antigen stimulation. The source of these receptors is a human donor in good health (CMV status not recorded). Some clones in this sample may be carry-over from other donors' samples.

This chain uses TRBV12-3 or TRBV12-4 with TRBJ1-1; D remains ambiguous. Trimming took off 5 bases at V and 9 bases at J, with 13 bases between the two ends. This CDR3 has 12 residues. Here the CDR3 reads CASSPEDGKAFF. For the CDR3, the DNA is TGTGCCAGCAGTCCGGAGGACGGGAAAGCTTTCTTT.

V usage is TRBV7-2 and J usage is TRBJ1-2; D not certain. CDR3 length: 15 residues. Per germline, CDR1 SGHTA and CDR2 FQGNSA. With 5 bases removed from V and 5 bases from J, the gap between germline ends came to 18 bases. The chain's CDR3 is CASSRVDTRAYGYTF. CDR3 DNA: TGTGCCAGCAGCCGGGTCGACACGAGGGCATATGGCTACACCTTC.

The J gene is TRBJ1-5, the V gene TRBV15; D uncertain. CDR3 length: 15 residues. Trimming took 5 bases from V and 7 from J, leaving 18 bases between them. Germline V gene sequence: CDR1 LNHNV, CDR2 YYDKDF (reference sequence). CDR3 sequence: CATSVQFGPGQPQHF. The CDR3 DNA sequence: TGTGCCACCAGCGTACAGTTTGGGCCTGGGCAGCCCCAGCATTTT. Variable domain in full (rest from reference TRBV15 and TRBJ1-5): DAMVIQNPRYQVTQFGKPVTLSCSQTLNHNVMYWYQQKSSQAPKLLFHYYDKDFNNEADTPDNFQSRRPNTSFCFLDIRSPGLGDTAMYLCATSVQFGPGQPQHFGDGTRLSIL.

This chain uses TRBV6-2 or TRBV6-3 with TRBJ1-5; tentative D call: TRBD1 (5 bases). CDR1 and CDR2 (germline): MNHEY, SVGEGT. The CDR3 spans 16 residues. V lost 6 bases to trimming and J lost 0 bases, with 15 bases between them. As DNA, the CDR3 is TGTGCCAGCAGATCCAGGGATTTCTATAGCAATCAGCCCCAGCATTTT. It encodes CASRSRDFYSNQPQHF.

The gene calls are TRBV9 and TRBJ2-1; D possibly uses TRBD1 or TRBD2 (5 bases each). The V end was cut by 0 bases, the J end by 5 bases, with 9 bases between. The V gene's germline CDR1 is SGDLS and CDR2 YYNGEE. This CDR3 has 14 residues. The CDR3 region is CASSVEVGDNEQFF. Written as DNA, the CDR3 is TGTGCCAGCAGCGTAGAGGTGGGGGACAATGAGCAGTTCTTC.

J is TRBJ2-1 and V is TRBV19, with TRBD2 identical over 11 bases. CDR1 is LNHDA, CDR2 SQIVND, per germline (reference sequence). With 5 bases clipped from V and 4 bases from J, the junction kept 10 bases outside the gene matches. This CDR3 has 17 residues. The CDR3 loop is CASSFRLAGINYNEQFF. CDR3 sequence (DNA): TGTGCCAGTAGTTTCCGACTAGCGGGAATTAATTACAATGAGCAGTTCTTC.

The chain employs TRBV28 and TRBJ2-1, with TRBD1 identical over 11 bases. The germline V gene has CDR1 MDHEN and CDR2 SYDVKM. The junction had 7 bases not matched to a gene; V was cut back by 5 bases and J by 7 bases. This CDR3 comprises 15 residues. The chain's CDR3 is CASSLRTGGRNEQFF. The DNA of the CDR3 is TGTGCCAGCAGTCTCCGGACAGGGGGCAGAAATGAGCAGTTCTTC.